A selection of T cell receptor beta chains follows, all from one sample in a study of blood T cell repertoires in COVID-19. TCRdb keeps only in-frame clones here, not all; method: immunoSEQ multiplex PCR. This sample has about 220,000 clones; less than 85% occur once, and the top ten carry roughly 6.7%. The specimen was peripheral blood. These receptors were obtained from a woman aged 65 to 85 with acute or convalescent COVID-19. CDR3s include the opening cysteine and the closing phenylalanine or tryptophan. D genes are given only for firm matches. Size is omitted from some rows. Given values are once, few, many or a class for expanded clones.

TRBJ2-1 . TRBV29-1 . TGCAGCGTGGCTCATGCACAGTACAATGAGCAGTTCTTC CSVAHAQYNEQFF
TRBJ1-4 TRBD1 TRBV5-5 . TGTGCCAGCAGCTTGGAGGACAGGGGTGAAAAACTGTTTTTT CASSLEDRGEKLFF
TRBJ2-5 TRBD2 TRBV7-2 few TGTGCCAGCAGCGGGGGGTCTGGCGGGGGGACCCAGTACTTC CASSGGSGGGTQYF
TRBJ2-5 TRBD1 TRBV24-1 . TGTGCCACCAGTGATCAGACAGGGGGCCAAGAGACCCAGTACTTC CATSDQTGGQETQYF
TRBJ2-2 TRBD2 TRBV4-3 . TGCGCCAGCAGCCAAGAACCTCCCGGGACTAGCGCGACCCGGGAGCTGTTTTTT CASSQEPPGTSATRELFF
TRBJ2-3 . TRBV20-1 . TGCAGTGCTAGTGGAGGGGAGCGGGTTACAGATACGCAGTATTTT CSASGGERVTDTQYF
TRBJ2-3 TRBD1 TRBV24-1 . TGTGCCACCAGTGCCGTGCAGGGGGTTGGGACAGATACGCAGTATTTT CATSAVQGVGTDTQYF
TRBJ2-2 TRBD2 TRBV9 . TGTGCCAGCAGCGTAGCTACTAGCGGGGGGAACACCGGGGAGCTGTTTTTT CASSVATSGGNTGELFF
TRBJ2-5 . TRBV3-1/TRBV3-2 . TGTGCCAGCAGCCGTGGCATCCGGGGGGAGACCCAGTACTTC CASSRGIRGETQYF
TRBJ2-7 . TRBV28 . TGTGCCAGCAGTTTTGGGGGGTCCTACGAGCAGTACTTC CASSFGGSYEQYF
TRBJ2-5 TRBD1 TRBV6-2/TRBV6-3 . TGTGCCAGCAGCAAACAGGGGGCCAATAAAGAGACCCAGTACTTC CASSKQGANKETQYF
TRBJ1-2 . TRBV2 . TGTGCCAGCAGTGCAAATAGCATTGGCTACACCTTC CASSANSIGYTF
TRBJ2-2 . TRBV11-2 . TGTGCCAGCAAGGAAGGGGCTGGCGGGGAGCTGTTTTTT CASKEGAGGELFF
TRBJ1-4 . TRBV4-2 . TGTGCCAGCAGCCAAGAGTCACAGGGTATTCCAACTAATGAAAAACTGTTTTTT CASSQESQGIPTNEKLFF
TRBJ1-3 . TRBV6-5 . TGTGCCACATGCACAGGGTCCTCTGGAAACACCATATATTTT CATCTGSSGNTIYF
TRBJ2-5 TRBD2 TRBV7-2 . TGTGCCAGCAGCCCCGATAGCGGGGGAGGGGAGACCCAGTACTTC CASSPDSGGGETQYF
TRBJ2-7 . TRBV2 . TGTGCCAGCATGCCGGCAGCGTACGCCTACGAGCAGTACTTC CASMPAAYAYEQYF
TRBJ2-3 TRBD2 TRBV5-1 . TGCGCCAGCAGCTTGGGTAGCGGGGTTAATACGCAGTATTTT CASSLGSGVNTQYF
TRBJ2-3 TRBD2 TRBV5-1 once TGCGCCAGCAGCTTATGGGGGGGTAGCACAGATACGCAGTATTTT CASSLWGGSTDTQYF
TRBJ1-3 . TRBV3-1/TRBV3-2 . TGTGCCAGCGGCTCAAGGACAGTCCTCTCTGGAAACACCATATATTTT CASGSRTVLSGNTIYF
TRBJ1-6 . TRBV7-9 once TGTGCCAGCAGCTTACAGGGGTATAATTCACCCCTCCACTTT CASSLQGYNSPLHF
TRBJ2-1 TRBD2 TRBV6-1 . TGTGCCAGCAGTGAAGGCGGACTAGCGGGGGGAGTTGCTGGGCAGTTCTTC CASSEGGLAGGVAGQFF
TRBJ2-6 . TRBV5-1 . TGCGCCAGCTACCCAGGTCCGAGCTCTGGGGCCAACGTCCTGACTTTC CASYPGPSSGANVLTF
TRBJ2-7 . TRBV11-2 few TGTGCCAGCAGCGGGCAGGGGGAAGGCGGGATACCCTACGAGCAGTACTTC CASSGQGEGGIPYEQYF
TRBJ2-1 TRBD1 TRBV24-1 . TGTGCCACCAGTGAGCCGGCGTACGGGGGACAGGGTTACAATGAGCAGTTCTTC CATSEPAYGGQGYNEQFF
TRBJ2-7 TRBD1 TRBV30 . TGTGCCTGGAGTTCCCTCCTGGGACAGGGCTACGAGCAGTACTTC CAWSSLLGQGYEQYF
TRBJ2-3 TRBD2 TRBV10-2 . TGCGCCAGCAGCGCTCCGACTAGCGGGGGAACAGATACGCAGTATTTT CASSAPTSGGTDTQYF
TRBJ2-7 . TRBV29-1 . TGCAGCGTTGTCCAGGGGAGGGGTACCTACGAGCAGTACTTC CSVVQGRGTYEQYF
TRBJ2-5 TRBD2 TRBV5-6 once TGTGCCAGCAGCCCGGGACTACAAGAGACCCAGTACTTC CASSPGLQETQYF
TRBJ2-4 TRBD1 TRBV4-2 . TGTGCCAGCTTGGACAGGGCCAAAAACATTCAGTACTTC CASLDRAKNIQYF
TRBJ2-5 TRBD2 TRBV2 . TGTGCCAGCAGTGAGCAGAGGGCTAGCGGGGAGACCCAGTACTTC CASSEQRASGETQYF
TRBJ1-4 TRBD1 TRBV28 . TGTGCCAGCAGTTATTCAAGGGGGCAGGGTGAAAAACTGTTTTTT CASSYSRGQGEKLFF
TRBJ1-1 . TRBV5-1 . TGCGCCAGCCAGGACACCTCAATTGGGAACACTGAAGCTTTCTTT CASQDTSIGNTEAFF
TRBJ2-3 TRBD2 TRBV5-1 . TGCGCCAGCAGCTTGGCGGGACTAATTACAGATACGCAGTATTTT CASSLAGLITDTQYF
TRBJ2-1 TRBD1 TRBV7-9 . TGTGCCAGCAGCTCCTACAGGGGGCAGGGCAATGAGCAGTTCTTC CASSSYRGQGNEQFF
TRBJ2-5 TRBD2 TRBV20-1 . TGCAGTGCTAGTGGAGTAGCGGGGGGCGGAGAGACCCAGTACTTC CSASGVAGGGETQYF
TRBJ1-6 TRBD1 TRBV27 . TGTGCCAGCAGTCTAATGGGACAGGCTAATTCACCCCTCCACTTT CASSLMGQANSPLHF
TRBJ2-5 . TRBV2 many TGTGCCAGCAAGGAGGCTTTTCAAGAGACCCAGTACTTC CASKEAFQETQYF
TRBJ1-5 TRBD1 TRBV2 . TGTGCCAGCAGCGCGACAGGGAGGCAACAGCCCCAGCATTTT CASSATGRQQPQHF
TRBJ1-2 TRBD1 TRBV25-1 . TGTGCCAGCAGCACAGGGGTTGACTATGGCTACACCTTC CASSTGVDYGYTF
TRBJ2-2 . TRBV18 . TGTGCCAGCTCACCTCAAGGACAAACGAACACCGGGGAGCTGTTTTTT CASSPQGQTNTGELFF
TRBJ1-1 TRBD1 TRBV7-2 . TGTGCCAGCAGCTGGACTGGGACAGCGAACACTGAAGCTTTCTTT CASSWTGTANTEAFF
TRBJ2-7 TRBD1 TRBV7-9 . TGTGCCACTGGGGGGGACAGGGCCTACGAGCAGTACTTC CATGGDRAYEQYF
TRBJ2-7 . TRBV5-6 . TGTGCCAGCAGCCCGGGACTTATTTACGAGCAGTACTTC CASSPGLIYEQYF
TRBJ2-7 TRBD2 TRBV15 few TGTGCCACCAGCAGAGGCGGGGGGGCCTCCTACGAGCAGTACTTC CATSRGGGASYEQYF
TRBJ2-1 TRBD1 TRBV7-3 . TGTGCCAGCAGCCCGGCCGGGACAGGGACCTACAATGAGCAGTTCTTC CASSPAGTGTYNEQFF
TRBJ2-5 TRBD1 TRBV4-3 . TGCGCCAGCAGTCCCGAGAGGACAGGGTACCAAGAGACCCAGTACTTC CASSPERTGYQETQYF
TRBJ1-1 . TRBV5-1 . TGCGCCAGCAGCTTTGCAGGGCAAAACACTGAAGCTTTCTTT CASSFAGQNTEAFF
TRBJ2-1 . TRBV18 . TGTGCCAGCTCACCGGTAGGGGGGGCGTCCTACAATGAGCAGTTCTTC CASSPVGGASYNEQFF
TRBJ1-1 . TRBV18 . TGTGCCAGCTCACCGGGGAGAAGAGGGACTGAAGCTTTCTTT CASSPGRRGTEAFF
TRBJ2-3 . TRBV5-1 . TGCGCCAGCATAAGGGGCCAGGGTCAGGCAGATACGCAGTATTTT CASIRGQGQADTQYF